This T cell receptor beta chain appears in the sequencing data of a study of shared clonotypes between healthy human individuals (dated by TCRdb to 2018 to 2020). Regarding the study in general: A few men and two women, aged 18 to 49 years, made up the cohort. Leukapheresis yielded between about 0.9 and 9 billion PBMCs per donor. Per donor, three plates each were used for CD4 naive and CD4 memory, two for CD8 naive, and one for CD8 memory. Libraries were prepared and TCR repertoires were sequenced by different laboratories using diverse techniques, in order to increase sequencing depth and limit assay-specific biases. To estimate repertoire size and how much clonotype sharing occurs between individuals, the study deeply sequenced the blood TCR repertoires of five or six healthy adults.

General findings and caveats noted by the study authors: Roughly 5.2% of naive CD4, 3.5% of naive CD8, about 2.1% of memory CD4, and 0.4% of memory CD8 clonotypes were shared across several donors. Because the study included only a small number of donors, the genetic and exposure-history diversity represented was limited. Pairwise subsampling indicated that sequencing depth was expected to affect the degree of clonotype sharing among donors. Naive subsets generally had larger estimated clonotype richness than memory subsets. Sampling was restricted to blood, and TCR repertoires in tissue are likely to differ from TCR repertoires in blood. Rarefaction of sorted-subset datasets indicated incomplete sequencing despite the large sequencing depth. Compared with non-shared clonotypes, the clonotypes found in all four sorted-subset donors had higher generation probabilities.

In the germline V gene, CDR1 corresponds to SGHRS and CDR2 to YFSETQ. Trimming leaves V shorter by 5 bases and J shorter by 3 bases, with the junction holding 4 bases beyond the gene matches. From the cysteine up to the phenylalanine, the CDR3 has a length of 13 residues. The read is trimmed to its CDR3 DNA, 39 bases read in frame from base 1. Using the deep immunoSEQ assay, TCR CDR3 regions were amplified from genomic DNA by multiplex PCR. Genomic DNA extracted from each cell subset was distributed evenly over all wells of several immunoSEQ 96-well plates, and each plate served as one replicate. Each replicate PCR for sorted subsets received about 180 ng genomic DNA, equal to 28,000 or so T cell genomes. The purified libraries were quantified using a Qubit 3.0 fluorometer, sized with a Bioanalyzer 2100, and then quantified again using the KAPA Library Quantification kit. Each immunoSEQ 96-well plate was sequenced on its own single-read 150-cycle Illumina NextSeq 550 flow cell. The published analysis was carried out like this. Because the immunoSEQ output held only junctional sequences and lacked quality scores, the filtering could not match the filtering applied to full-length reads. To assign V/J genes and CDR3, sequences were annotated against IMGT germline references using PyIR, a Python wrapper for IgBLAST v1.9. Reads were filtered out if the reads had weak V/J assignments (E-value above 1e-6), no CDR3, stop codons, out-of-frame junctions, or ambiguous translated residues. V3J clonotypes were defined as sequences sharing an identical inferred V gene, J gene, and CDR3 amino acid sequence. The percentage overlap between two repertoires was calculated by dividing the number of shared unique clonotypes by the size of the smaller repertoire. RTK rarefaction, the Chao1 estimator, and Recon v2.1 estimates of unobserved clonotypes were used to assess repertoire richness. For all TCRbeta clonotypes obtained by the gDNA method from a handful of donors, generation probabilities were computed with OLGA. Drawn from immuneACCESS, this table holds only the in-frame rearrangements with V and J called that TCRdb kept. Clones are partly lost; checked studies trace under half to an unresolved V gene and leave the rest unexplained. V and J calls and clone size come straight from that table; D and trimming were deduced from the DNA. The sample has a few hundred thousand clones on record, around 97% of them singletons. The ten largest clones represent about 0.06% of the sample.

Comment on this clone: Which antigen it targets is not known. No much larger clone exists at a distance of one base, and base qualities are not known.

The donors were healthy, HIV-negative adults who had no recently reported acute infections or vaccinations. Only Caucasian adults living in Nashville, Tennessee, USA were represented among the donors. Magnetic negative selection was used to enrich CD4+ T cells, after which naive cells were positively selected on CD45RA and the negative fraction became the memory subset. Blood was collected by leukapheresis, and PBMCs were isolated by Ficoll-Histopaque density gradient centrifugation and then cryopreserved in liquid nitrogen vapor phase. Analytical flow cytometry was used to check the purity and quantity of every magnetically sorted T cell population. From each sorted fraction, genomic DNA was isolated and quantified by UV absorbance on a Nanodrop 2000c.

The sample comprised naive CD4+ T cells sorted from blood. The cell subset or site tag for this specimen amounts to: CD45RA+ positively selected. The rearranged chain carries TRBV5-1 and TRBJ2-5; 7 junctional bases match TRBD2. The origin of this receptor is a woman under 40 in good health. The nucleotide sequence is TGCGCCAGCAGTGGTGGGAGGGAAGAGACCCAGTACTTC. This codes for CASSGGREETQYF.